This note documents a single T cell receptor beta chain sequence. Its antigen is as yet unknown. These data originate in a study of T cells after yellow fever vaccination. Points from the study as a whole: The secondary response was weaker, and its peak arrived faster, on day 5 versus 15. Among all clonotypes, a small share was observed in both CD4 and CD8 compartments. Contaminants from the bulk population, in the form of abundant clonotypes, could be found in FACS-sorted repertoires.

This CDR3 is 15 amino acids long. Germline-derived CDR1 and CDR2 are LGHDT and YNNKEL (reference sequence). V shed 3 bases and J shed 5 bases, with 16 bases lying between them. As TCR cDNA was made by 5'RACE template switching, a universal primer site and UMIs were added. Each CDR3 protein gets one entry after TCRdb re-called the 5' RACE reads with MiXCR. The sample lists hundreds of thousands of distinct CDR3 sequences, around 16% seen once, with 17% in the top ten. The sample in question was PBMCs, obtained roughly 5 days after the first yellow fever vaccination. The source of this sequence is a man between 18 and 35 years old who received the YFV17D yellow fever vaccine. This chain uses TRBV3-1 with TRBJ1-2, with D maybe TRBD1 (5 bases). CDR3 in amino acids: CASSHTRGIMYGYTF. In DNA, the CDR3 is TGTGCCAGCAGCCATACAAGGGGAATCATGTATGGCTACACCTTC.